This T cell receptor (beta chain) was recovered during a study of blood T cells in healthy people across ages. Study-wide results and caveats: Fewer expanded clones and more diversity marked long-lived versus aged donors. Investigators viewed diversity estimates from one million T cells as underestimates, the study reported.

The authors ran a second PCR of roughly 6 to 12 cycles using a sample-barcoded 5' primer and a J-beta primer mix. TCRdb analysed the 5' RACE reads with MiXCR anew, one entry per CDR3 protein. The sample has over 500,000 distinct CDR3 sequences, approximately 52% seen once. This CDR3 region has 12 residues. Trimming shortened V by 6 bases and J by 6 bases, and 11 bases separated the two germline ends. Germline V gene data show CDR1 as MGHRA and CDR2 as YSYEKL. This clonotype has at least ten counts. No antigen is known for it. V usage is TRBV4-1 and J usage is TRBJ1-2; D is perhaps TRBD1 (6 bases). The receptor was isolated from a woman over 75 in good health. Sequenced: blood. The CDR3 DNA is TGCGCCAGCAGTCAGGGGCCTGATGGCTACACCTTC. It specifies CASSQGPDGYTF.